This T cell receptor (beta chain) was observed in a study of shared clonotypes between healthy human individuals. Terminally differentiated effector memory CD45RA+ cells were excluded by CCR7 positive selection of CD45RO-negative cells. Concerning this clone itself: Its target is unknown.

Study-level results: Relative to their counterparts shared across all four donors, non-shared clonotypes exhibited diminished generation probabilities. Naive subsets typically showed greater estimated richness than memory subsets. The diversity represented, both genetic and in exposure history, was limited by few donors.

Germline assignment: CDR1 MRHNA and CDR2 SNTAGT. The V and J ends lost 0 bases and 2 bases respectively, with 7 bases between them. The CDR3 is 15 amino acids. It was approximately 0.2 ug DNA, 25,000 to 35,000 T cell genomes, that sorted-subset replicate PCRs used. The protocol was immunoSEQ multiplex PCR, while the TCRdb copy is restricted to in-frame clones and leaves out a portion. The sample lists about 2,200,000 clones, just over 90% seen once, with 1.7% in the top ten. The chain couples TRBV6-4 to TRBJ2-2, with D uncertain. The sequence was obtained from a man in his late teens or twenties in good health. Some clones in this sample may be carry-over from other donors' samples. The sequenced material came from naive CD8+ T cells from PBMCs. The CDR3 loop reads CASSDSSRNTGELFF. The CDR3 coding sequence is TGTGCCAGCAGTGACTCGTCCAGAAACACCGGGGAGCTGTTTTTT.